This paragraph reports one T cell receptor beta chain. What antigen it recognizes has not been identified. Base qualities are not provided; no much larger clone lies one nucleotide away. These data belong to a study of identical twins listed by TCRdb under 2016. Regarding the study in general: The study deep-sequenced TCR alpha and beta repertoires from monozygotic twins, unrelated adults of various ages and cord blood to test whether fetal clonotypes persist. Replicate twin experiments were performed at different times using different library preparation protocols to rule out contamination.

Every donor was a healthy Caucasian. Findings and caveats that apply to the study as a whole: Compared with coincidental sharing between unrelated individuals, an excess of low generation-probability sequences was observed among out-of-frame TCR alpha sequences shared between twins. In beta out-of-frame sequences, excess twin sharing was weaker, because having fewer shared sequences lowered the signal-to-noise ratio. Because the same donors could not be followed over many years, the conclusions depended on cross-sectional statistical analysis. Abundant cord blood beta clonotypes carried fewer insertions; young adult naive repertoires showed a weaker similar trend, while memory repertoires showed none. Recombination models systematically underestimated out-of-frame TCR alpha sharing in monozygotic twins but agreed with sharing between unrelated individuals. Zero-insertion analyses could be partly confounded by invariant T cells such as MAIT and iNKT, although diverse VJ usage argued against such confounding for most clonotypes.

The germline V gene specifies MNHEY as CDR1 and SVGEGT as CDR2. Trimming takes 7 bases off V and 13 bases off J; junction bases not matched to a gene: 15. The CDR3, cysteine through phenylalanine, is 14 amino acids long. The CDR3 DNA has 42 bases and is translated from base 1. The library was prepared using 5' RACE. The data were produced on an Illumina HiSeq 2000. A universal primer binding site was added through template switching, and the final cDNA carried a unique molecular identifier so that TCR cDNA molecules could be counted accurately. Specific primers in the conserved constant-segment region were used to synthesize first-strand cDNA for the TCR alpha and beta chains. To control for contamination, every cDNA library carried two barcodes: a SMART-Mk sample barcode plus Illumina barcodes. Two successive PCR steps introduced TruSeq adapter sequences along with Illumina sample barcodes. TCR alpha and beta cDNA libraries were sequenced on the Illumina HiSeq platform with custom primers. For the original study's pipeline: MiGEC was used to process raw reads and extract unique molecular identifiers, and MiXCR was used to find CDR3 positions. For each individual, recombination models were inferred using an EM algorithm with the repgenHMM and IGoR tools. The analysis of shared clonotypes was done with the tcR package in R, with sharing normalized by the product of cloneset sizes. Out-of-frame nonproductive sequences were analyzed to study raw recombination free of thymic and clonal selection effects. Through fastp at Q25 and MiXCR, TCRdb rebuilt clones from the public reads, retaining in-frame beta chains. Rows with a matching CDR3 protein are joined into one entry that keeps the most common DNA and genes. TCRdb's processing, not the study's, gives the V and J calls here. This sample is represented by around 1.7 million distinct CDR3 sequences; around 33% of them were singletons. The top ten hold 0.25% to 0.3% of the sample.

The rearrangement joined TRBV6-2 or TRBV6-3 to TRBJ2-1; 8 nucleotides in the junction match TRBD2. This sequence originates from a newborn girl in good health. Sequenced sample: cord blood. The CDR3 protein is CASTFPGGQETQFF. The nucleotides read TGTGCCAGCACCTTTCCGGGGGGGCAAGAGACCCAGTTCTTC.